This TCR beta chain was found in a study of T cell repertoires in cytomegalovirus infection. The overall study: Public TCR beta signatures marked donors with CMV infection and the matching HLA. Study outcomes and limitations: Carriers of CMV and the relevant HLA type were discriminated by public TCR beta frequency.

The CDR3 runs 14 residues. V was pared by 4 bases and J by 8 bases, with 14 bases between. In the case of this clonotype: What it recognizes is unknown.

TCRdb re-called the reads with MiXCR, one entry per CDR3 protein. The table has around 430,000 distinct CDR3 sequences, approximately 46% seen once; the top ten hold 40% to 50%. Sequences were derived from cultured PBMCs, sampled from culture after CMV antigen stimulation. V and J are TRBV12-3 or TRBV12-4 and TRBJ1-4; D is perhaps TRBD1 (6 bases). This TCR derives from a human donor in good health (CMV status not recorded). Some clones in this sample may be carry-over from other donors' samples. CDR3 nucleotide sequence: TGTGCCAGCAGTTCCCGACAGGTTCGAGAAAAACTGTTTTTT. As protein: CASSSRQVREKLFF.